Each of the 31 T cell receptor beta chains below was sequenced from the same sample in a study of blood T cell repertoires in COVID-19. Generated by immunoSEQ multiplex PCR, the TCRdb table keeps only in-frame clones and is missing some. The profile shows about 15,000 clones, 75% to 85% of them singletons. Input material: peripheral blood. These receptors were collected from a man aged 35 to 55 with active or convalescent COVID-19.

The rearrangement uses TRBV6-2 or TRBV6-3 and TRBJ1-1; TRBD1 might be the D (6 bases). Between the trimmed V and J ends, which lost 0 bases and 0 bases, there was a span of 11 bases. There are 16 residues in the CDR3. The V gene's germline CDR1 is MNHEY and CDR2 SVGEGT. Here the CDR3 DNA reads TGTGCCAGCAGTTACTCACAGGGAACCATGAACACTGAAGCTTTCTTT. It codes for CASSYSQGTMNTEAFF.

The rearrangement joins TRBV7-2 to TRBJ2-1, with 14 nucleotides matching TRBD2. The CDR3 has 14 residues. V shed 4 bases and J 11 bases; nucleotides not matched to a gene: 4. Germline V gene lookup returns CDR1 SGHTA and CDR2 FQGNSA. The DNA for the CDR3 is TGTGCCAGCAGCTGGGGGACTAGCGGGAGTCAGCAGTTCTTC. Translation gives CASSWGTSGSQQFF.

CDR3 in amino acids: CASTGGLAGPFEQFF. The CDR3 DNA follows: TGTGCCAGCACCGGGGGACTAGCGGGCCCTTTTGAGCAGTTCTTC. The J gene is TRBJ2-1, the V gene TRBV6-5, with 12 bases lining up with TRBD2. The V and J ends lost 7 bases and 9 bases, in that order; junction bases with no gene match: 10. Germline CDR1 reads MNHEY; CDR2 reads SVGAGI. This CDR3 is 15 amino acids long.

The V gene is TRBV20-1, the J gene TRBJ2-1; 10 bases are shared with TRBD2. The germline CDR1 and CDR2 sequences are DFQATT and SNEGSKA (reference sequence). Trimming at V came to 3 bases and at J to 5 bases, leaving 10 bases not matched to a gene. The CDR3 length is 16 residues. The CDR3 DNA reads TGCAGTGCTAGTCAAGCGGGGGGGATCATGGACAATGAGCAGTTCTTC. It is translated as CSASQAGGIMDNEQFF.

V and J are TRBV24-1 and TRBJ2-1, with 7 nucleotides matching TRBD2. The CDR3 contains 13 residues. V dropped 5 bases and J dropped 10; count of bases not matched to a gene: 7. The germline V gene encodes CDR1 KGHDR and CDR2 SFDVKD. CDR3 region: CATSVLGEGEQFF. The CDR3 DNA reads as TGTGCCACCAGTGTACTAGGGGAGGGGGAGCAGTTCTTC.

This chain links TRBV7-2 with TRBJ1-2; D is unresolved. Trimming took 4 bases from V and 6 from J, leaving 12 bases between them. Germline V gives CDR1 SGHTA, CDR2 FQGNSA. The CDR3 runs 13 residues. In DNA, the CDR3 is TGTGCCAGCAGCTCCCTCCCTAGCCATGGCTACACCTTC. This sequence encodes CASSSLPSHGYTF.

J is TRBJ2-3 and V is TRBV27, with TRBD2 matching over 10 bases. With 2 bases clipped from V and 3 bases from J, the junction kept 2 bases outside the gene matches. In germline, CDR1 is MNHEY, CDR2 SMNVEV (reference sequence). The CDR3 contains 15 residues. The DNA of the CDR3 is TGTGCCAGCAGTTTAGGTAGCGGGGGGACAGATACGCAGTATTTT. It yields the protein CASSLGSGGTDTQYF.

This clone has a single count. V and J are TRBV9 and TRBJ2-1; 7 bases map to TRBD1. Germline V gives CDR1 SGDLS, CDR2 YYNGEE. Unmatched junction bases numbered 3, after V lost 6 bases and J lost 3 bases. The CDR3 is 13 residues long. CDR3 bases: TGTGCCAGCACCGACAGGGACTACAATGAGCAGTTCTTC. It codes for CASTDRDYNEQFF.

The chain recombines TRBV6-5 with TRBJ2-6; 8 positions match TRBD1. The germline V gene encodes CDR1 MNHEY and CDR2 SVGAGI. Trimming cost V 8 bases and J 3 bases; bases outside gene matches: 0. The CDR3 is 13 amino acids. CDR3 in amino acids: CASGQGGANVLTF. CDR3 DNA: TGTGCCAGCGGACAGGGTGGGGCCAACGTCCTGACTTTC.

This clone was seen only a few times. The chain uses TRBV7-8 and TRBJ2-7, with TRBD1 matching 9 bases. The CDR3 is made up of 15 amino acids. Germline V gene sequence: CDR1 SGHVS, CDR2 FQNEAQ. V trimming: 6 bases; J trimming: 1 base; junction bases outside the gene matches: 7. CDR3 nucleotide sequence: TGTGCCAGCAGACCGTACAGGGGGCCTTCCTACGAGCAGTACTTC. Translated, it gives CASRPYRGPSYEQYF.

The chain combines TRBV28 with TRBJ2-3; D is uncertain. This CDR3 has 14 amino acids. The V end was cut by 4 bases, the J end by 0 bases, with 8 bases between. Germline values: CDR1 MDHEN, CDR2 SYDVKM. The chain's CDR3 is CASSSHASTDTQYF. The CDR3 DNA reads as TGTGCCAGCAGTTCACATGCTAGCACAGATACGCAGTATTTT.

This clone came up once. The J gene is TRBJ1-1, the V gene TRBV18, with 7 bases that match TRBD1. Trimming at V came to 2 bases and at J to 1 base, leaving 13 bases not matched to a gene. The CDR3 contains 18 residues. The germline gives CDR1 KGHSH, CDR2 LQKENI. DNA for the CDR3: TGTGCCAGCTCACCAGAGCGTGTTACCGACAGGGCGAACACTGAAGCTTTCTTT. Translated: CASSPERVTDRANTEAFF.

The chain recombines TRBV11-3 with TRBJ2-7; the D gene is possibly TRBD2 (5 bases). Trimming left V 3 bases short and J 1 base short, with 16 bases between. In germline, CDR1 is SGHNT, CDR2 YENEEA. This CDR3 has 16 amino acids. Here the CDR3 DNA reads TGTGCCAGCAGCTTGGGCCGGGGAAAAACTTCCTACGAGCAGTACTTC. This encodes CASSLGRGKTSYEQYF.

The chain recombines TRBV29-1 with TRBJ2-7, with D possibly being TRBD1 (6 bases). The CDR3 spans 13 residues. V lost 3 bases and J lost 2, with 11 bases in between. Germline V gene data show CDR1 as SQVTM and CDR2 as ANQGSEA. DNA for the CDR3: TGCAGCGTTGATGGGAAGGGGGCCTACGAGCAGTACTTC. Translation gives CSVDGKGAYEQYF.

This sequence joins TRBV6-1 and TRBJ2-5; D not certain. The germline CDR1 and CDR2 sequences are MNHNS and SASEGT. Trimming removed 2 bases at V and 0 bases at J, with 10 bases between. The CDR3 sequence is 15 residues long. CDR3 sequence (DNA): TGTGCCAGCAGTGAAAGCCTGCCGTACCAAGAGACCCAGTACTTC. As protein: CASSESLPYQETQYF.

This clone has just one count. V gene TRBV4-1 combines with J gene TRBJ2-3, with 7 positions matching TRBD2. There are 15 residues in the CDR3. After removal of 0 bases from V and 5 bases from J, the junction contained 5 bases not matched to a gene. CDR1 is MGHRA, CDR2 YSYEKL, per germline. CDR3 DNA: TGCGCCAGCAGCCAAGAAGGGGAGGGGCTAGATACGCAGTATTTT. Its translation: CASSQEGEGLDTQYF.

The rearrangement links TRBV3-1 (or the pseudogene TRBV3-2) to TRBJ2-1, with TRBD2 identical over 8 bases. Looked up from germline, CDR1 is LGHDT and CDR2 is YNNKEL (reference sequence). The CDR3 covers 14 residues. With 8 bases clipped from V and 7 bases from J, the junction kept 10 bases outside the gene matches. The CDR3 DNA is TGTGCCAGCTCACTGGCGAGCGGGGGAAATGAGCAGTTCTTC. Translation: CASSLASGGNEQFF.

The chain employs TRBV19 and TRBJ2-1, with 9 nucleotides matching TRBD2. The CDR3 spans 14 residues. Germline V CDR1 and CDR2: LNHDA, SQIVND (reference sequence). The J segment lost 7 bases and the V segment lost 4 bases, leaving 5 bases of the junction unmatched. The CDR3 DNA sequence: TGTGCCAGTAGTAGTCAAACTAGCGGGAATGAGCAGTTCTTC. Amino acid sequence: CASSSQTSGNEQFF.

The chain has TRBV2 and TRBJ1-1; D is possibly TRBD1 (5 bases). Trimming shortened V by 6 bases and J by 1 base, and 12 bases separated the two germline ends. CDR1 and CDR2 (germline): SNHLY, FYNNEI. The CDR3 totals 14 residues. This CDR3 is CASSTGYQNTEAFF. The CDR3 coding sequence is TGTGCCAGCAGCACAGGCTACCAGAACACTGAAGCTTTCTTT.

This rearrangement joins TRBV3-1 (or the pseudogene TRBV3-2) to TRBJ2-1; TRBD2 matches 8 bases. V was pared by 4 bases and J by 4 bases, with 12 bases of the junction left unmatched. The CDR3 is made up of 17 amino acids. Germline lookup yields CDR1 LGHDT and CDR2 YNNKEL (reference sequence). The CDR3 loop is CASSPGLSGGHYNEQFF. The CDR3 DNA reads TGTGCCAGCAGCCCCGGTTTAAGCGGGGGTCATTACAATGAGCAGTTCTTC.

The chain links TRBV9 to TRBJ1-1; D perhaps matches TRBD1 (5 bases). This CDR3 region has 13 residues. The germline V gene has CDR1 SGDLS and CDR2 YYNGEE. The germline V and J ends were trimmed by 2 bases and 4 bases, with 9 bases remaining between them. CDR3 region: CASSVGGSTEAFF. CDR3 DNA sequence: TGTGCCAGCAGCGTCGGGGGGTCCACTGAAGCTTTCTTT.

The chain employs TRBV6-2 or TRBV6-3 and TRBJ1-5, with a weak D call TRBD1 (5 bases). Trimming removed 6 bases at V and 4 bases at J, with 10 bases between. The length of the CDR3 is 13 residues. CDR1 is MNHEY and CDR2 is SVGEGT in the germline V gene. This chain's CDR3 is CASSPDSNQPQHF. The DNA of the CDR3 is TGTGCCAGCAGCCCAGACAGTAATCAGCCCCAGCATTTT.

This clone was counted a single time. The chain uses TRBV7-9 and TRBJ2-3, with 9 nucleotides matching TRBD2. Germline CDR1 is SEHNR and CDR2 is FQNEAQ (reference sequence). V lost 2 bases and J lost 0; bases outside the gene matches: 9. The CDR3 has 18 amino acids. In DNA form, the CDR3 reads TGTGCCAGCAGCTTAACCCCTAGCGGGGTCCCTAGCACAGATACGCAGTATTTT. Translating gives CASSLTPSGVPSTDTQYF.

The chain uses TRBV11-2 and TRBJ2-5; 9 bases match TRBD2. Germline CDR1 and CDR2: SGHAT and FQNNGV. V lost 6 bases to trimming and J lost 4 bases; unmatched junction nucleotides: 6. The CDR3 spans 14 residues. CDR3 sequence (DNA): TGTGCCAGCAGTGCTACTAGCGGGCGAGAGACCCAGTACTTC. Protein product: CASSATSGRETQYF.

CDR3 DNA sequence: TGCAGTGCTAGGTCAGGCCACGAGCAGTACTTC. Translating gives CSARSGHEQYF. The chain links TRBV20-1 to TRBJ2-7; D unresolved. The CDR3 is 11 residues long. The V end lost 3 bases, the J end lost 5 bases, and 8 bases lay between the germline ends. From germline, CDR1 is DFQATT and CDR2 SNEGSKA (reference sequence).

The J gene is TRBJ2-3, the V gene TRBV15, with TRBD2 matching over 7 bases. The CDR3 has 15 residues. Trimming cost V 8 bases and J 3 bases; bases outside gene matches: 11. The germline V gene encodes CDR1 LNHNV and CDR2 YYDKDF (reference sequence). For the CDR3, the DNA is TGTGCCACCCGAGCGGGGTGGGAACTTACAGATACGCAGTATTTT. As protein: CATRAGWELTDTQYF.

The CDR3 loop is CASSKDRGLAYEQYF. CDR3 DNA sequence: TGTGCCAGCAGCAAAGACAGGGGGCTTGCCTACGAGCAGTACTTC. The genes are TRBV21-1 and TRBJ2-7; no check of the table's D call, TRBD1, against the DNA was made. TRBV21-1 is shown as a pseudogene. The CDR3 covers 15 residues.

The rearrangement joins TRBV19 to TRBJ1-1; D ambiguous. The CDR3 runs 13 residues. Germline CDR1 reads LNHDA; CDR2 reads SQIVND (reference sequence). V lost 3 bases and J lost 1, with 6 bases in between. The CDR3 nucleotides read TGTGCCAGTAGTATTTCCCAGAACACTGAAGCTTTCTTT. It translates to CASSISQNTEAFF. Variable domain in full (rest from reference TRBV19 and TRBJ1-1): DGGITQSPKYLFRKEGQNVTLSCEQNLNHDAMYWYRQDPGQGLRLIYYSQIVNDFQKGDIAEGYSVSREKKESFPLTVTSAQKNPTAFYLCASSISQNTEAFFGQGTRLTVV.

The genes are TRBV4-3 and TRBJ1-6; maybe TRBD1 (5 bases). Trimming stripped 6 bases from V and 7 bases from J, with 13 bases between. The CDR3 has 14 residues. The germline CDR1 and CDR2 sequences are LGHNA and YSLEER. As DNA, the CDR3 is TGCGCCAGCAGTCCGGGACTGCTGAATTCACCCCTCCACTTT. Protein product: CASSPGLLNSPLHF.

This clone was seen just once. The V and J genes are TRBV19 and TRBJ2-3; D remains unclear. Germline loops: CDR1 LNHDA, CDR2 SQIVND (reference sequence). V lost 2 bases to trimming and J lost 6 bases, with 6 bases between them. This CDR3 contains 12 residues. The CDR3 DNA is TGTGCCAGTAGTATATCGAGGGATACGCAGTATTTT. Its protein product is CASSISRDTQYF.

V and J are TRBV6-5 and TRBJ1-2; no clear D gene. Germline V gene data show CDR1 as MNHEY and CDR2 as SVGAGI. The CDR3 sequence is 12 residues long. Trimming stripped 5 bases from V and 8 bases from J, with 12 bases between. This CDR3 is CASSNDGGGYTF. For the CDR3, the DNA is TGTGCCAGCAGTAACGACGGAGGGGGCTACACCTTC.